These 20 T cell receptor beta chains originate from one sample sequenced in a study of T cell clones after liver transplantation. Sequencing was performed with immunoSEQ multiplex PCR; in TCRdb, only in-frame clones are kept and a portion is missing. The table shows tens of thousands of clones, with around 85% occurring only once. The source was CD8+ T cells from blood, collected 12 months after liver transplant. Source of these receptors: a human patient who received a liver transplant. Some T cells may trace back to the graft donor.

The rearrangement links TRBV5-1 to TRBJ2-1; 10 bases align to TRBD2. Per the germline V gene, CDR1 is SGHRS and CDR2 is YFSETQ. This CDR3 comprises 18 residues. The J segment lost 4 bases and the V segment lost 0 bases, leaving 10 bases of the junction unmatched. The CDR3 DNA sequence: TGCGCCAGCAGCTTGGATCCTAGCGGGAGATCGAGGTACAATGAGCAGTTCTTC. Translating it yields CASSLDPSGRSRYNEQFF.

The V call is TRBV28, the J call TRBJ2-1; TRBD2 matches at 11 bases. Germline CDR1 reads MDHEN; CDR2 reads SYDVKM. The CDR3 sequence is 15 residues long. The junction had 4 bases not matched to a gene; V was cut back by 4 bases and J by 5 bases. The CDR3 reads CASSSIAGGDNEQFF. In DNA, the CDR3 is TGTGCCAGCAGTTCCATAGCGGGAGGGGACAATGAGCAGTTCTTC.

The chain carries TRBV5-6 and TRBJ2-1; a possible D gene is TRBD2 (5 bases). The ends were cut back, 7 bases at V and 4 bases at J, with 15 bases in the middle. Per germline, CDR1 SGHDT and CDR2 YYEEEE. The CDR3 consists of 14 residues. The CDR3 nucleotides are TGTGCCAGCTTGAGGCTAGCAGATTACAATGAGCAGTTCTTC. Protein sequence: CASLRLADYNEQFF.

The chain links TRBV5-1 to TRBJ1-5; D is unclear. This CDR3 has 16 residues. V was shortened by 0 bases and J by 1 base, with 11 bases between the two germline ends. Germline V CDR1 and CDR2: SGHRS, YFSETQ. The CDR3 reads CASSLGWQVSNQPQHF. DNA for the CDR3: TGCGCCAGCAGCTTGGGGTGGCAGGTCAGCAATCAGCCCCAGCATTTT.

This sequence joins TRBV27 and TRBJ1-5, with D unclear. CDR1 and CDR2 (germline): MNHEY, SMNVEV (reference sequence). The V end lost 5 bases, the J end lost 4 bases, and 12 bases lay between the germline ends. The CDR3 totals 14 residues. The chain's CDR3 is CASSLSIGNQPQHF. The DNA of the CDR3 is TGTGCCAGCAGTCTGAGTATTGGTAATCAGCCCCAGCATTTT.

The rearrangement joins TRBV27 to TRBJ2-3; D perhaps matches TRBD1 (6 bases). Trimming removed 10 bases at V and 0 bases at J, with 17 bases between. Germline CDR1 MNHEY, CDR2 SMNVEV (reference sequence). This CDR3 is 15 amino acids long. The CDR3 loop is CATTNTGLSTDTQYF. CDR3 bases: TGTGCCACTACGAACACAGGGTTGAGCACAGATACGCAGTATTTT.

The rearrangement joins TRBV29-1 to TRBJ2-7; TRBD2 agrees at 9 bases. In germline, CDR1 is SQVTM, CDR2 ANQGSEA. This CDR3 is 14 amino acids long. The V gene end was trimmed by 1 base and the J gene end by 1 base; junction bases not matched to a gene: 2. The CDR3: CSVEGLAGSYEQYF. In nucleotides, the CDR3 is TGCAGCGTTGAAGGGCTAGCGGGATCCTACGAGCAGTACTTC.

The CDR3, as DNA: TGTGCCACCAGCCTCTTTCGACAGGGAAACACCATATATTTT. Translation gives CATSLFRQGNTIYF. This rearrangement joins TRBV15 to TRBJ1-3, with D possibly being TRBD1 (5 bases). The germline V gene has CDR1 LNHNV and CDR2 YYDKDF (reference sequence). With 5 bases removed from V and 4 bases from J, the gap between germline ends came to 12 bases. The CDR3 covers 14 residues.

The chain is built from TRBV6-5 and TRBJ2-1, with D perhaps matching TRBD2 (6 bases). The CDR3 sequence is 13 residues long. Germline CDR1 MNHEY, CDR2 SVGAGI. Trimming removed 5 bases at V and 3 bases at J, with 8 bases between. CDR3 coding DNA: TGTGCCAGCAGTACCGGGAGCTACAATGAGCAGTTCTTC. Encoded protein: CASSTGSYNEQFF.

The chain has TRBV4-3 and TRBJ2-7, with TRBD2 matching over 7 bases. The junction had 6 bases not matched to a gene; V was cut back by 2 bases and J by 5 bases. In germline, CDR1 is LGHNA, CDR2 YSLEER. The CDR3 runs to 14 residues. CDR3 region: CASSQLTSPNEQYF. CDR3 bases: TGCGCCAGCAGCCAATTGACTAGCCCCAACGAGCAGTACTTC.

The count of this clone is one. V and J are TRBV27 and TRBJ2-1, with 11 bases lining up with TRBD2. The CDR3 loop spans 16 amino acids. Germline loops: CDR1 MNHEY, CDR2 SMNVEV (reference sequence). V gave up 6 bases and J gave up 3 bases; unmatched junction bases: 7. CDR3 bases: TGTGCCAGCAGCACATCCGGGACTAGCGGCTACAATGAGCAGTTCTTC. Its translation: CASSTSGTSGYNEQFF.

The chain has TRBV7-3 and TRBJ2-7; the D gene is possibly TRBD2 (6 bases). Germline values: CDR1 SGHTA, CDR2 FQGTGA. The CDR3 length is 15 residues. Trimming took 0 bases from V and 3 from J, leaving 12 bases between them. The CDR3, as DNA: TGTGCCAGCAGCTTAACTAGCGGAGACCTCTACGAGCAGTACTTC. Translating it yields CASSLTSGDLYEQYF.

The V gene is TRBV7-8, the J gene TRBJ2-7, with D maybe TRBD1 (6 bases). V shed 5 bases and J shed 3 bases, with 14 bases lying between them. The CDR3 sequence is 14 residues long. Germline V gives CDR1 SGHVS, CDR2 FQNEAQ. The CDR3 nucleotides are TGTGCCAGCAGCCCAAGGGGGAGCGTCTACGAGCAGTACTTC. This encodes CASSPRGSVYEQYF.

About this clone itself: An end of the junction differs from the germline gene, which may be a read error. Written as DNA, the CDR3 is TGTGCCAGCAGGGTAGCGGCGAACACCGGGGAGCTGTTTTTT. Translating it yields CASRVAANTGELFF. The chain combines TRBV9 with TRBJ2-2, with D perhaps matching TRBD2 (6 bases). Per germline, CDR1 SGDLS and CDR2 YYNGEE. The CDR3 loop spans 14 amino acids.

The V gene is TRBV19, the J gene TRBJ2-7; D unclear. The V end lost 5 bases, the J end lost 3 bases, and 5 bases lay between the germline ends. The CDR3 contains 11 residues. Germline CDR1 reads LNHDA; CDR2 reads SQIVND (reference sequence). In DNA, the CDR3 is TGTGCCAGTAGTCCCAACTACGAGCAGTACTTC. Protein product: CASSPNYEQYF.

The chain employs TRBV11-3 and TRBJ2-2; no firm D call. The CDR3 loop spans 13 amino acids. The germline gives CDR1 SGHNT, CDR2 YENEEA. V lost 4 bases to trimming and J lost 5 bases, with 8 bases between them. The CDR3 is CASSSPRTGELFF. In DNA, the CDR3 is TGTGCCAGCAGCTCCCCGCGGACCGGGGAGCTGTTTTTT.

This clone was counted a single time. V usage is TRBV28 and J usage is TRBJ2-7; perhaps TRBD1 as D (5 bases). Trimming pared 4 bases from V and 2 bases from J, leaving 18 bases between. Germline CDR1 reads MDHEN; CDR2 reads SYDVKM. CDR3 length: 16 amino acids. The CDR3 DNA reads TGTGCCAGCAGTTCCTTCCGTACAGGTTCGACCTACGAGCAGTACTTC. As protein: CASSSFRTGSTYEQYF. Filled out from reference TRBV28 and TRBJ2-7, the complete variable domain reads DVKVTQSSRYLVKRTGEKVFLECVQDMDHENMFWYRQDPGLGLRLIYFSYDVKMKEKGDIPEGYSVSREKKERFSLILESASTNQTSMYLCASSSFRTGSTYEQYFGPGTRLTVT.

The rearrangement links TRBV5-6 to TRBJ2-3; D is perhaps TRBD1 or TRBD2 (7 bases each). This CDR3 is 13 amino acids long. The germline V and J ends were trimmed by 2 bases and 5 bases, with 9 bases remaining between them. Germline V lookup: CDR1 SGHDT, CDR2 YYEEEE. CDR3 sequence: CASSFRGGDTQYF. CDR3 coding DNA: TGTGCCAGCAGCTTCAGGGGGGGAGATACGCAGTATTTT.

This chain uses TRBV5-6 with TRBJ1-2; no definite D call. V gave up 4 bases and J gave up 5 bases, with 12 bases separating them. There are 13 residues in the CDR3. Germline CDR1 SGHDT, CDR2 YYEEEE. The CDR3 protein is CASSPTENYGYTF. The CDR3 bases are TGTGCCAGCAGCCCGACCGAGAATTATGGCTACACCTTC.

In its sample, this clone was seen a few times. The chain is built from TRBV5-1 and TRBJ1-1; D not resolved. This CDR3 has 13 amino acids. Germline CDR1 is SGHRS and CDR2 is YFSETQ. Trimming took off 1 base at V and 3 bases at J, with 7 bases between the two ends. DNA for the CDR3: TGCGCCAGCAGCTTGACCGAGCACACTGAAGCTTTCTTT. It codes for CASSLTEHTEAFF.